This T cell receptor beta chain stems from a study of CD4 T cells in relation to SARS-CoV-2 and coronaviruses. Germline trimming cut 4 bases from V and 0 bases from J; bases unmatched to any gene: 5. The CDR3 contains 15 residues. Naive or memory CD4+ cells were cultured 1:1 with T cell-depleted PBMCs plus CEF. Concerning this clone itself: Its specificity is not known.

Profiled with immunoSEQ multiplex PCR; TCRdb holds only in-frame clones, not every one. The sample lists about 38,000 clones; roughly 80% were seen once. The genes are TRBV23-1 and TRBJ1-1; 7 bases fit TRBD1. TRBV23-1 is sorted into the ORF group, with uncertain function. The specimen sequenced was memory CD4+ T cells from PBMCs, cultured in vitro. This TCR derives from an adult with COVID-19. Here the CDR3 DNA reads TGCGCCAGCAGTCCGCGGGACAGAGTGAACACTGAAGCTTTCTTT. Its translation is CASSPRDRVNTEAFF.